This TCR beta chain was sequenced during a study of CD8 T cells in ankylosing spondylitis. This clonotype was picked up many times. Each CDR3 protein is one row after TCRdb ran MiXCR on the 5' RACE reads. Found here are some 240,000 distinct CDR3 sequences, roughly 8.6% of them singletons; the top ten hold 6.5% to 7%. The source material was blood, either unsorted or a sorted T cell fraction (not recorded which). This sequence was found in a male donor with ankylosing spondylitis or in good health (not recorded which).

The DNA of the CDR3 is TGCGCCAGCAGCGCCGGATACACTGAAGCTTTCTTT. It translates to CASSAGYTEAFF. The genes are TRBV5-1 and TRBJ1-1; D gene ambiguous. V gave up 4 bases and J gave up 3 bases, with 7 bases separating them. Germline values: CDR1 SGHRS, CDR2 YFSETQ. The CDR3 runs 12 residues.